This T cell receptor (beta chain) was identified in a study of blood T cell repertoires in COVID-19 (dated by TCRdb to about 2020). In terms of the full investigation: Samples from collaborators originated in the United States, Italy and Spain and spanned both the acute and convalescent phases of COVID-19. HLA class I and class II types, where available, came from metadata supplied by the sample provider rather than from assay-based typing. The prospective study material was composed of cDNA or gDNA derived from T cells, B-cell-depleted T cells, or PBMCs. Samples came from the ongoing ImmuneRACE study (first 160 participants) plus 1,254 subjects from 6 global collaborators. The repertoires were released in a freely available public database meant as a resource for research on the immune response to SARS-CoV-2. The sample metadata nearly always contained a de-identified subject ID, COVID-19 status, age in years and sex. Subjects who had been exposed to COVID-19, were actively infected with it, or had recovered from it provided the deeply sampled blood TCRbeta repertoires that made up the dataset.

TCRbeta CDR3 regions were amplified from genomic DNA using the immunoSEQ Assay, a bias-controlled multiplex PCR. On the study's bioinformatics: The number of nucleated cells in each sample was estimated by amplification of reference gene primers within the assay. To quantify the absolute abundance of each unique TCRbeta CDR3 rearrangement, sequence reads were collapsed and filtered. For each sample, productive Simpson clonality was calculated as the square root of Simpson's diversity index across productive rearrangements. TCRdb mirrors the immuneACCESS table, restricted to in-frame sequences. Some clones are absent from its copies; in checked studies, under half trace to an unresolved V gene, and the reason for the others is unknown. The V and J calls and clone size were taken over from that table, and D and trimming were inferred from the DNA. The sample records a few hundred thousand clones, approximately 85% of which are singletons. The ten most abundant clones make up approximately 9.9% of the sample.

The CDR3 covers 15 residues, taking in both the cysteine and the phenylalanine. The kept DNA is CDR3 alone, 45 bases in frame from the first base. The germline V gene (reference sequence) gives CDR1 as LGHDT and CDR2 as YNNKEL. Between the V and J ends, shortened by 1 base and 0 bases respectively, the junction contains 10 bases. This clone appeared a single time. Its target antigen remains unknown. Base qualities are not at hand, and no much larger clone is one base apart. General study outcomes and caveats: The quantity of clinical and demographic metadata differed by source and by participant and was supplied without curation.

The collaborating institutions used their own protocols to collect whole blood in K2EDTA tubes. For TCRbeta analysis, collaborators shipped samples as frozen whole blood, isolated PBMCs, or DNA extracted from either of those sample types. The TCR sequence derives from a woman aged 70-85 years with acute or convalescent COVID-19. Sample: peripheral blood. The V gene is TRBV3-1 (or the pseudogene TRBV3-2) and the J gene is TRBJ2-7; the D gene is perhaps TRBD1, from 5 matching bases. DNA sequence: TGTGCCAGCAGCCAAGGCAGGGCGAGCTCCTACGAGCAGTACTTC. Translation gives CASSQGRASSYEQYF.